This TCR beta chain was profiled in a study of cytomegalovirus exposure and HLA in healthy donors. Assay used: immunoSEQ multiplex PCR; TCRdb lists only in-frame clones, some missing. The repertoire holds 150,000 to 200,000 clones, with more than 70% as singletons. As regards this clone: Its matching antigen is unknown.

The V and J ends lost 4 bases and 2 bases respectively, with 14 bases between them. Per germline, CDR1 MNHEY and CDR2 SMNVEV (reference sequence). The CDR3 sequence is 15 residues long. The donors were in the 120-subject validation cohort, distinct from the roughly 700-subject first cohort. Study outcomes and limitations: The classifier was said to identify cytomegalovirus status with high specificity and sensitivity. The study put about 180 TCR beta chains on its list as cytomegalovirus-associated.

This receptor was taken from a man between 18 and 29 years old in good health and CMV-seronegative. V and J are TRBV27 and TRBJ2-5, with D possibly TRBD1 on 5 matching bases. Sequences were obtained from PBMCs. CDR3 sequence: CASSWKGADQETQYF. In DNA, the CDR3 is TGTGCCAGCAGTTGGAAAGGGGCAGATCAAGAGACCCAGTACTTC.